This T cell receptor (beta chain) was identified in a study of OX40 agonist ivuxolimab in advanced cancers. Regarding the research as a whole: Ivuxolimab was an agonistic, fully human IgG2 monoclonal antibody directed against OX40 (CD134), a costimulatory receptor. Intravenous ivuxolimab was administered to patients every 2 weeks at six dose levels: 0.01, 0.1, 0.3, 1.5, 3 and 10 mg/kg. Among the approximately 50 dose-escalation patients, about 20 had hepatocellular carcinoma, around 15 melanoma, 9 renal cell carcinoma and 9 head and neck cancer. In the dose-escalation cohort, 70% to 85% of patients were male, and the mean age was approximately 60 years, with a range of 23 to 79. Prior anti-PD-1, anti-PD-L1 or anti-CTLA-4 therapy was permitted, and 40% to 50% of dose-escalation patients had received checkpoint inhibitors. Partial responses occurred in three dose-escalation patients: two with cutaneous melanoma and one with hepatocellular carcinoma. The point of sequencing TCRbeta in the periphery was to test whether ivuxolimab changed TCR sequence diversity and drove clonal T-cell expansion. The paper reports the monotherapy dose-escalation portion (N of about 52 patients) of the phase I ivuxolimab trial.

What the authors observed across the whole study: At doses of 0.1 to 3.0 mg/kg, clonal expansion of both CD4+ and CD8+ T cells in blood was seen between baseline and week 6. After ivuxolimab, CD8+ T cells had more expanded clones than CD4+ T cells on average. Which antigens the clonally expanded peripheral T cells were specific for was not determined. Low levels of normalized T-cell clonal expansion were also seen in some patients who did not respond. In the 0.1-3.0 mg/kg groups, partial responders were among the patients with the lowest normalized peripheral clonal expansion, particularly in CD8+ T cells.

The trial excluded patients who had a history of autoimmune disease or were on systemic immunosuppression. Peripheral blood for TCR sequencing was collected from all dose cohorts at baseline, on cycle 4 day 1, and on cycle 7 day 1. The samples were drawn from a first-in-human, open-label, multicenter phase I dose-escalation trial of ivuxolimab. Adults with locally advanced or metastatic melanoma, renal cell, hepatocellular, or head and neck squamous cell carcinoma were enrolled in the trial. CD4+ and CD8+ T cells were sorted separately from peripheral blood before TCR sequencing. The CDR1 and CDR2 encoded by the germline V gene are SGHDT and YYEEEE. The V and J ends are trimmed by 0 bases and 4 bases, leaving 10 bases between them. Reading from cysteine to phenylalanine, the CDR3 counts 14 amino acids. CDR3 DNA is the only sequence kept; it has 42 bases, read in frame from the first base. With regard to this clone: Its cognate antigen has yet to be identified. Within one base of it there is no much larger clone, and no base qualities were kept.

Genomic DNA was isolated from the sorted cells so that the TCRbeta CDR3 region could be sequenced. The immunoSEQ Assay was used to sequence the TCRbeta CDR3 regions. TCRdb took this table from immuneACCESS and kept in-frame rearrangements with V and J called. Such tables lack part of the clones; where checked against another copy, unresolved V genes explain under half of the gap, and the rest is unexplained. The sample table lists under 100,000 clones, 81% of them with a count of one. The biggest ten clones account for roughly 4.9% of the sample. The source was CD4+ or CD8+ T cells sorted from blood, collected in a trial of the OX40 agonist ivuxolimab. The chain is assembled from TRBV5-6 and TRBJ1-2; 5 matching bases give a weak D call of TRBD1. The source of this sequence is an adult with an advanced solid tumor such as melanoma, head and neck, liver or kidney cancer. The CDR3 is CASSLDGGPYGYTF. The DNA sequence follows: TGTGCCAGCAGCTTGGATGGGGGTCCCTATGGCTACACCTTC.